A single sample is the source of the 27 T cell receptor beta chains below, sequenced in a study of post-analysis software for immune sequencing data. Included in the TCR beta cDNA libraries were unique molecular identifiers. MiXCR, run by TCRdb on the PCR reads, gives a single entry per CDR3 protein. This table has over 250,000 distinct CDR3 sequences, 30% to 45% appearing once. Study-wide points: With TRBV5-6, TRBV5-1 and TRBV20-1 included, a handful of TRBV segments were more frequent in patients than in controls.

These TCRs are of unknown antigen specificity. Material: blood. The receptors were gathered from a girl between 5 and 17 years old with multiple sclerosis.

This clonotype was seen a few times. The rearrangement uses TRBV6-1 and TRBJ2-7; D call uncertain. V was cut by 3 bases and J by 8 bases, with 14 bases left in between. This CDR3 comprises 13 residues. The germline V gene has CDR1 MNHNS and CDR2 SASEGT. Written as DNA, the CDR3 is TGTGCCAGCAGTGACACCCTCGCTGAAAAGCAGTACTTC. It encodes CASSDTLAEKQYF.

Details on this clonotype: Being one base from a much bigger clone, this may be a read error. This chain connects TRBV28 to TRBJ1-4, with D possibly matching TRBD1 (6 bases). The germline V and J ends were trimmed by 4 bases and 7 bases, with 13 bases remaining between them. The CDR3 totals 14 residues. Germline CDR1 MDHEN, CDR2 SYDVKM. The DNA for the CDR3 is TGTGCCAGCAGTTACAGGGTCGGCAGTGAAAAACTGTTTTTT. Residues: CASSYRVGSEKLFF.

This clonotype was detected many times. The CDR3: CASSVGQLNTEAFF. In nucleotides, the CDR3 is TGCGCCAGCAGCGTGGGACAGCTGAACACTGAAGCTTTCTTT. J is TRBJ1-1 and V is TRBV5-1, with TRBD1 identical over 7 bases. The CDR3 length is 14 residues. The germline V gene has CDR1 SGHRS and CDR2 YFSETQ. V lost 4 bases and J lost 0; bases outside the gene matches: 3. Variable domain in full (rest from reference TRBV5-1 and TRBJ1-1): KAGVTQTPRYLIKTRGQQVTLSCSPISGHRSVSWYQQTPGQGLQFLFEYFSETQRNKGNFPGRFSGRQFSNSRSEMNVSTLELGDSALYLCASSVGQLNTEAFFGQGTRLTVV.

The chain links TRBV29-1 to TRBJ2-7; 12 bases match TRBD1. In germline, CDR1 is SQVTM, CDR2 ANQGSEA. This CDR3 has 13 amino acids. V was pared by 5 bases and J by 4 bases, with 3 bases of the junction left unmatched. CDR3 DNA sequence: TGCAGCGTTAGGGACAGGGGGCTTTACGAGCAGTACTTC. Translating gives CSVRDRGLYEQYF.

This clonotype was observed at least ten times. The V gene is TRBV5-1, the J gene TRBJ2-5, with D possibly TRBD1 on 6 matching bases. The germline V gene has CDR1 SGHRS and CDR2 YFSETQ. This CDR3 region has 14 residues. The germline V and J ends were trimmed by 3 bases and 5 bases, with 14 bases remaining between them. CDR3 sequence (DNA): TGCGCCAGCAGCTCCATCGACAGGCGGGAGACCCAGTACTTC. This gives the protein CASSSIDRRETQYF.

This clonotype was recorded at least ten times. CDR3 in DNA: TGTGCCACCAGCAGAGTTCCGGGGTGGAAGCCCCGGGCACAAGAGACCCAGTACTTC. Protein product: CATSRVPGWKPRAQETQYF. V gene TRBV15 combines with J gene TRBJ2-5, with D tentatively TRBD2 (5 bases). From germline, CDR1 is LNHNV and CDR2 YYDKDF (reference sequence). The CDR3 runs to 19 residues. V lost 1 base, J lost 2 bases, and 23 bases lay in between.

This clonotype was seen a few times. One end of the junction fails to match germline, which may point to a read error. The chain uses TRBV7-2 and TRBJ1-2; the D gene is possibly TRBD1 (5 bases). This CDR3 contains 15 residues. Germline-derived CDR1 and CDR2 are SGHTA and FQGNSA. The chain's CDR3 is CASSGRTTPNYGYIF. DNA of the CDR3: TGTGCCAGCAGCGGCCGGACAACCCCTAACTATGGCTACATCTTC. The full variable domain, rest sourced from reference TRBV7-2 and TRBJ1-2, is GAGVSQSPSNKVTEKGKDVELRCDPISGHTALYWYRQSLGQGLEFLIYFQGNSAPDKSGLPSDRFSAERTGGSVSTLTIQRTQQEDSAVYLCASSGRTTPNYGYIFGSGTRLTVV.

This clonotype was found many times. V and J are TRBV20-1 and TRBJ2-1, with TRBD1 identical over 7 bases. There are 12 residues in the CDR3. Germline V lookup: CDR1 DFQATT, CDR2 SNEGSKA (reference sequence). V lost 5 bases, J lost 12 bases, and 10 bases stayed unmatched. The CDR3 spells CSAENRGHAQFF. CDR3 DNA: TGCAGTGCTGAAAACAGGGGACACGCGCAGTTCTTC.

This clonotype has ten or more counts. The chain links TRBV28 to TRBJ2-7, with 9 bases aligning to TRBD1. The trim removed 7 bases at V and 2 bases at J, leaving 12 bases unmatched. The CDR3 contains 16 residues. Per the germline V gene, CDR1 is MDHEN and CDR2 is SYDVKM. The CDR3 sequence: CASTMGPGQGTYEQYF. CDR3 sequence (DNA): TGTGCCAGCACCATGGGACCGGGACAGGGCACCTACGAGCAGTACTTC.

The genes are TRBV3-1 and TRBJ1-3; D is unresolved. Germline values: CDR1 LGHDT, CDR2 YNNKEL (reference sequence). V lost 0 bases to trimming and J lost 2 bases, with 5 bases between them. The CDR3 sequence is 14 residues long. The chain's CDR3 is CASSQDVAGNTIYF. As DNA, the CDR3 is TGTGCCAGCAGCCAAGATGTTGCTGGAAACACCATATATTTT.

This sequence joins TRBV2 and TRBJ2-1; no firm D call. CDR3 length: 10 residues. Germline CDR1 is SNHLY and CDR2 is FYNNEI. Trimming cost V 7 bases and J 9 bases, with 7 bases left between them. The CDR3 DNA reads TGTGCCAGCACTACGGGTGAGCAGTTCTTC. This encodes CASTTGEQFF.

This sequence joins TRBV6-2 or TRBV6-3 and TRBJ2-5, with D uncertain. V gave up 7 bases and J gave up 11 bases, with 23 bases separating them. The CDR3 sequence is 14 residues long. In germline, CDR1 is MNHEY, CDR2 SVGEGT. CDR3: CASTYMDLDNEQYF. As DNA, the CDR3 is TGTGCCAGCACCTACATGGACCTCGACAATGAGCAGTACTTC.

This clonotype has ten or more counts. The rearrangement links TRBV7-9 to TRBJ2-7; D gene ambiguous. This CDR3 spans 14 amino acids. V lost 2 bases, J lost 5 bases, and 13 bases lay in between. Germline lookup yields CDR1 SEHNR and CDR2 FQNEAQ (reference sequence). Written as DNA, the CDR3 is TGTGCCAGCAGCTTAAGTGGAAATAGGGACGAGCAGTACTTC. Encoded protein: CASSLSGNRDEQYF.

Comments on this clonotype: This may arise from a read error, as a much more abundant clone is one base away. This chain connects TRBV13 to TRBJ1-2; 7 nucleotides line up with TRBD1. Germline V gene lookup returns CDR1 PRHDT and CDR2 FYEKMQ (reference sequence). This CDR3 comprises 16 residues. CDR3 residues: CASSLGGRGRGYGCTF. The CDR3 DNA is TGTGCCAGCAGCTTAGGAGGGAGGGGGCGAGGATATGGCTGCACCTTC.

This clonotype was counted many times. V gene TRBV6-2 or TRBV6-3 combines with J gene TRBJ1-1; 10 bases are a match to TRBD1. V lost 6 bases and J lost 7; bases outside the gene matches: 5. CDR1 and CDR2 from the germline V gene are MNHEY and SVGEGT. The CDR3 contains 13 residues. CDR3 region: CASSLGTGVEAFF. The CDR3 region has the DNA TGTGCCAGCAGCCTCGGGACAGGGGTTGAAGCTTTCTTT.

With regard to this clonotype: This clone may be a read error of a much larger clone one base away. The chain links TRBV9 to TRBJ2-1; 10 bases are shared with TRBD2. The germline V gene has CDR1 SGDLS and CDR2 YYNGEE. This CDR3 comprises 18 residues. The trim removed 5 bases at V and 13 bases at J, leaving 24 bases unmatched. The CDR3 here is CASRSRPLLAGAIETQFF. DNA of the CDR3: TGTGCCAGCAGAAGTAGGCCTCTCCTAGCGGGAGCAATAGAGACCCAGTTCTTC.

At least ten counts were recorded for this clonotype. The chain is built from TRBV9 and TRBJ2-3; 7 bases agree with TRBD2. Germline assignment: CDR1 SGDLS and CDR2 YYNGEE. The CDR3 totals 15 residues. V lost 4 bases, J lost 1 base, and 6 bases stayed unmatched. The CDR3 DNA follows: TGTGCCAGCAGCCCCCCGACTAGCCGCACAGATACGCAGTATTTT. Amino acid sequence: CASSPPTSRTDTQYF.

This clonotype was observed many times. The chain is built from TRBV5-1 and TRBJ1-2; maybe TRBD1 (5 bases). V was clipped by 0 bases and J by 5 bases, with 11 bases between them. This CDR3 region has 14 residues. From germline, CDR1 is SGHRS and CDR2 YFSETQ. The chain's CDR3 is CASSLERGGYGYTF. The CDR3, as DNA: TGCGCCAGCAGCTTGGAACGGGGCGGGTATGGCTACACCTTC.

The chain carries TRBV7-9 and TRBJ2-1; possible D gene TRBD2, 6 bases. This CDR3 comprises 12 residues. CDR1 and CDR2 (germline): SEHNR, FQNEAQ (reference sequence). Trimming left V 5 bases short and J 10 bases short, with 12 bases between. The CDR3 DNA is TGTGCCAGCAGCCGCGGGACCTACGAGCAGTTCTTC. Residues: CASSRGTYEQFF.

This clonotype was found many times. The CDR3 DNA sequence: TGCAGTGCTCCACCCCGGGACAGGTACAATGAGCAGTTCTTC. It encodes CSAPPRDRYNEQFF. The J gene is TRBJ2-1, the V gene TRBV20-1, with 8 bases aligning to TRBD1. CDR1 is DFQATT, CDR2 SNEGSKA, per germline (reference sequence). The trim removed 5 bases at V and 4 bases at J, leaving 7 bases unmatched. This CDR3 contains 14 residues.

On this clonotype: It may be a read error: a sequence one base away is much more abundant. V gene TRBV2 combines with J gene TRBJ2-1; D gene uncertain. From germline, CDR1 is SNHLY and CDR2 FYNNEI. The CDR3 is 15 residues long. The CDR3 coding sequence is TGTGCCAGCAGTGAAGCTAGAGGCTCCTGCAATGAGCAGTTCTTC. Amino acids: CASSEARGSCNEQFF.

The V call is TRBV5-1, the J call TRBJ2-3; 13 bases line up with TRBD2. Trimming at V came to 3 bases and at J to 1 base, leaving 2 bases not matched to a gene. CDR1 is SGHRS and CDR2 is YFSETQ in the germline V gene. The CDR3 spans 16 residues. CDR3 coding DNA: TGCGCCAGCAGCTGGGGACTAGCGGGACGCACAGATACGCAGTATTTT. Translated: CASSWGLAGRTDTQYF.

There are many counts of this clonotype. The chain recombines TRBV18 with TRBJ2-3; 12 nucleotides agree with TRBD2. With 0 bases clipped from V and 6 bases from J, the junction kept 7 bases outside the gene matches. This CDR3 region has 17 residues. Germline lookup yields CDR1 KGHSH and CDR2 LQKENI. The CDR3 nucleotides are TGTGCCAGCTCACCACCGGGGAGACTAGCGGGAGCCGATACGCAGTATTTT. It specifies CASSPPGRLAGADTQYF.

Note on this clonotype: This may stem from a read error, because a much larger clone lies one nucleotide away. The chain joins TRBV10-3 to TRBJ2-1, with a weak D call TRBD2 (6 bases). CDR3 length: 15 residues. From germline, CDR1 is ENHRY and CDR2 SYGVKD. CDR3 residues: CATSGTGTPSNEQFF. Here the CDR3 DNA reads TGTGCCACCAGTGGTACCGGGACTCCTTCCAATGAGCAGTTCTTC.

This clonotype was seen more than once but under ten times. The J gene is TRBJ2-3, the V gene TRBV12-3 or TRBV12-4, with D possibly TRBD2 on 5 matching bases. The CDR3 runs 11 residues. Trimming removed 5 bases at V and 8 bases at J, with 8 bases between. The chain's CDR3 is CASSGGSTQYF. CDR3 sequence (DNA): TGTGCCAGCAGTGGTGGGAGTACGCAGTATTTT.

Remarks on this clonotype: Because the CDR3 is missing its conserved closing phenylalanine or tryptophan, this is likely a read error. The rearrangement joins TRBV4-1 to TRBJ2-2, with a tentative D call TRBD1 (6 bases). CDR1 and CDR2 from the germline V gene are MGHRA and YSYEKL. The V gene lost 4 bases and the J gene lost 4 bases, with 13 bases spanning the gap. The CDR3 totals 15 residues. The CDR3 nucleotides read TGCGCCAGCAGCCTAGACGGACAGATCACCGGGGAGCTGTTTTGT. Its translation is CASSLDGQITGELFC.

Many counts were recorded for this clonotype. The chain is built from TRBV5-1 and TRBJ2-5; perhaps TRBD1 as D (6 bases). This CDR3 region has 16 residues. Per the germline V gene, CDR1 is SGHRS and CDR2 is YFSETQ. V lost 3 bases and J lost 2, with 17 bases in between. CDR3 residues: CASSSLTGTLQETQYF. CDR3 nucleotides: TGCGCCAGCAGCTCCTTAACGGGGACACTGCAAGAGACCCAGTACTTC.